The 6 T cell receptor beta chains below were found in one sample sequenced in a study of cytomegalovirus exposure and HLA in healthy donors. The PCR made use of 60 Vbeta and 13 Jbeta primers. This table comes from immunoSEQ multiplex PCR, and its TCRdb copy is limited to in-frame clones, with some not included. Of about 99,000 clones listed, about 80% are singletons. What was sequenced was PBMCs. The receptor source for this set is a male donor in good health and CMV-seropositive.

In its sample, this clone was seen a few times. The J gene is TRBJ2-3, the V gene TRBV4-3, with D possibly matching TRBD2 (6 bases). There are 15 residues in the CDR3. Trimming pared 5 bases from V and 0 bases from J, leaving 12 bases between. Germline CDR1 reads LGHNA; CDR2 reads YSLEER. The CDR3 nucleotides are TGCGCCAGCAGCGGCCGGGACTCTAGCACAGATACGCAGTATTTT. Its translation is CASSGRDSSTDTQYF.

This chain joins TRBV7-9 and TRBJ1-4; 9 bases are a match to TRBD1. CDR3 length equals 15 residues. The V gene end was trimmed by 4 bases and the J gene end by 4 bases; junction bases not matched to a gene: 4. Germline values: CDR1 SEHNR, CDR2 FQNEAQ (reference sequence). The CDR3 DNA sequence: TGTGCCAGCAGCTCAGGACAGGGGTTTAATGAAAAACTGTTTTTT. Encoded protein: CASSSGQGFNEKLFF.

The chain carries TRBV7-9 and TRBJ2-3; the match to TRBD1 covers 8 bases. CDR1 is SEHNR, CDR2 FQNEAQ, per germline (reference sequence). V was clipped by 5 bases and J by 1 base; unmatched bases: 8. The CDR3 contains 16 residues. In nucleotides, the CDR3 is TGTGCCAGCAGCCCGAGGACAGGGAGAGGCACAGATACGCAGTATTTT. It encodes CASSPRTGRGTDTQYF.

This clone appeared a few times. This chain uses TRBV18 with TRBJ1-1; D remains ambiguous. This CDR3 region has 14 residues. Trimming left V 8 bases short and J 1 base short, with 14 bases between. Germline assignment: CDR1 KGHSH and CDR2 LQKENI. The CDR3 sequence is CASPPPGRNTEAFF. The CDR3 nucleotides read TGTGCCAGCCCCCCACCGGGGAGGAACACTGAAGCTTTCTTT. The variable domain in full, completed from reference TRBV18 and TRBJ1-1, reads NAGVMQNPRHLVRRRGQEARLRCSPMKGHSHVYWYRQLPEEGLKFMVYLQKENIIDESGMPKERFSAEFPKEGPSILRIQQVVRGDSAAYFCASPPPGRNTEAFFGQGTRLTVV.

The CDR3 nucleotides read TGTGCCAGCAGCTTAGTGAGGGAGCTAGGCACTGAAGCTTTCTTT. Protein: CASSLVRELGTEAFF. The chain couples TRBV7-2 to TRBJ1-1, with D unclear. This CDR3 spans 15 amino acids. V lost 1 base and J 4 bases, leaving 13 bases between the germline ends. Per germline, CDR1 SGHTA and CDR2 FQGNSA.

The V gene is TRBV5-1, the J gene TRBJ1-6; 7 bases are a match to TRBD1. V was pared by 0 bases and J by 7 bases, with 7 bases of the junction left unmatched. This CDR3 has 16 residues. In germline, CDR1 is SGHRS, CDR2 YFSETQ. The CDR3 sequence is CASSLEVTGMNSPLHF. CDR3 nucleotides: TGCGCCAGCAGCTTGGAGGTGACAGGGATGAATTCACCCCTCCACTTT.